This T cell receptor beta chain is from a study of CD8 T cells in ankylosing spondylitis. Study results and limitations: CD8+ cells made up the disease-linked clones, which were relatively rare in peripheral blood. Several of the motif variants were reported before in synovial fluid and blood from reactive arthritis. The authors reported significant enrichment of disease-linked clones in matched ankylosing spondylitis synovial fluid. Seemingly distinctive of ankylosing spondylitis blood was a TCR beta motif formed by eight highly homologous variants.

For TCR beta, libraries came from quantitative 5'-RACE with molecular barcodes. MiXCR was run by TCRdb on the 5' RACE reads, yielding one entry per CDR3 protein. Of tens of thousands of distinct CDR3 sequences in the sample, around 8.3% were seen once. This clonotype was recorded many times. Its antigen is unknown. The CDR3 covers 14 residues. Germline V gene data show CDR1 as SNHLY and CDR2 as FYNNEI. V shed 7 bases, J shed 1 base, and the junction held 2 bases outside the gene matches. The source of this sequence is a male donor with ankylosing spondylitis. V usage is TRBV2 and J usage is TRBJ2-3; TRBD1 agrees at 10 bases. Sequencing was done on a sample of blood, either unsorted or a sorted T cell fraction (not recorded which). The CDR3 region has the DNA TGTGCCAGCAAGGGGACAGGGGGCACAGATACGCAGTATTTT. The encoded protein is CASKGTGGTDTQYF.